The sequence of this TCR beta chain was determined in a study of glioma-infiltrating T cells. The iRepertoire nested amplicon-rescue multiplex PCR amplified TCR alpha and beta CDR3s from RNA. For one-step reverse transcription and amplification, about 85-400 ng of tissue mRNA or PBMC total RNA was used. TCRdb redid the calling of the multiplex PCR reads with MiXCR, one entry per CDR3 protein. This sample has fewer than 250,000 distinct CDR3 sequences, with around 30% found just once. Notes on the study in general: Tissue and blood shared very few CDR3 sequences. Non-neoplastic patients had below-expected tissue-blood divergence, while all gliomas exceeded expectation.

Points on this clonotype: Its specificity is unknown.

This TCR derives from a human donor with low-grade glioma or glioblastoma, undergoing nonglioma brain surgery, or in good health (not recorded which). The sample taken for sequencing was glioma tissue, nonneoplastic brain tissue, or PBMCs (not recorded which).

CDR3 sequence reads: CASSLTLGGGPQHF. Written as DNA, the CDR3 is TGTGCCAGCAGTTTAACTCTTGGGGGGGGGCCCCAGCATTTT. The chain uses TRBV12-3 or TRBV12-4 and TRBJ1-5, with D tentatively TRBD1 (5 bases). This CDR3 spans 14 amino acids. Trimming cost V 2 bases and J 9 bases, with 14 bases left between them.